This TCR beta chain was profiled in a study of blood T cell repertoires in COVID-19. Study summary: The samples span acute and convalescent COVID-19 from the United States, Italy and Spain.

Study processing details: Quantification of nucleated cells was approximated via reference gene primer amplification. Produced via immunoSEQ multiplex PCR; TCRdb's table is partial and in-frame only. That table furnishes V, J and clone size, whereas the DNA furnished D and trimming. The table includes around 290,000 clones, more than 80% detected once. The length of the CDR3 is 15 residues. The V end was cut by 4 bases, the J end by 4 bases, with 16 bases between. CDR1 and CDR2 (germline): SNHLY, FYNNEI. Those enrolled, adults aged roughly 18 to 100 years, came from about two dozen US areas. All recovered Cohort 3 donors got two negative PCRs, got clearance, or saw symptom resolution.

The V call is TRBV2, the J call TRBJ1-2; possibly TRBD1 for D (6 bases). The sequence was collected from a woman aged 25 to 45 who had recovered from COVID-19. The sample comprised PBMCs or T cells enriched from blood (not recorded which). For the CDR3, the DNA is TGTGCCAGCAGTGGCGAAGACAGGTTGGTCTATGGCTACACCTTC. Its translation: CASSGEDRLVYGYTF.